This T cell receptor (beta chain) was identified in a study of long-term antiretroviral therapy in people with HIV. Broader study findings: Repertoires looked antigen-experienced, with only a slight naive shift after ART.

This was the immunoSEQ v3.0 assay at survey level. Here immunoSEQ multiplex PCR was the method, and the copy in TCRdb shows in-frame clones only, minus some. The sample yields 30,000 to 50,000 clones, more than 80% seen once. Researchers secured at least one pre-ART and at least two post-ART PBMC samples from each donor. The V and J ends lost 0 bases and 9 bases respectively, with 12 bases between them. The germline V gene encodes CDR1 SGHDN and CDR2 FVKESK. The CDR3 is 13 residues long. A remark on this clone: Its specificity is not known.

Specimen: unsorted PBMCs, collected 3.1 years after starting antiretroviral therapy. This receptor was obtained from a woman aged 45 to 65 with HIV. The chain uses TRBV14 and TRBJ2-7; D is ambiguous. The CDR3 is CASSQDDGFRQYF. The CDR3, as DNA: TGTGCCAGCAGCCAAGATGACGGGTTTAGGCAGTACTTC.